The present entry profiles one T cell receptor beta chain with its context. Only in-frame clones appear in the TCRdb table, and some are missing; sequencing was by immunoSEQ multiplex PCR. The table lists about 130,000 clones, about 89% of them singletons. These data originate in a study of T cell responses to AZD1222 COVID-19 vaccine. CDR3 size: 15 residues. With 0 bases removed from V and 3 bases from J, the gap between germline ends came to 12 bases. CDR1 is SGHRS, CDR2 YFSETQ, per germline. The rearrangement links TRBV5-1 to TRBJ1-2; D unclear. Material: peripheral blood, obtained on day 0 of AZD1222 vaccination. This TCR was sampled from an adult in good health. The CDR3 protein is CASSLGASTDYGYTF. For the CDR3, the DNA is TGCGCCAGCAGCTTGGGTGCGTCAACGGACTATGGCTACACCTTC.